This TCR beta chain came from a study of human T cells and chemical hapten exposure. The time point denotes: patch test 1, 2 weeks after DPC sensitization. Documented treatment: therapeutic diphenylcyclopropenone sensitization with weekly scalp DPC. Library preparation tagged each individual cDNA molecule with a unique molecular identifier. TCRdb called the RACE reads again in MiXCR, with one record for every CDR3 protein. The sample holds under 450,000 distinct CDR3 sequences, 4% to 5.5% seen once. Findings and caveats of the study: Expanded TCRs grouped into significantly more large CDR3 similarity clusters than controls produced. The immune response of these alopecia patients might not match healthy individuals'. Among TCRs, those above 1 in 1000 frequency were unaffected by DPC sensitization.

Ten or more counts support this clonotype. No antigen is known for it. This TCR was sampled from a woman in her fifties or sixties with alopecia areata. Some clones in this sample may be carry-over from other donors' samples. The sequencing used whole blood, collected in connection with sensitization to the hapten diphenylcyclopropenone (DPC).

The CDR3 spells CASFTAGKGVTEAFF. In DNA form, the CDR3 reads TGTGCCAGCTTTACGGCAGGGAAAGGGGTCACTGAAGCTTTCTTT. The chain joins TRBV7-9 to TRBJ1-1; tentatively, D is TRBD1 (5 bases). CDR3 size: 15 residues. V was pared by 8 bases and J by 4 bases, with 20 bases between. Germline values: CDR1 SEHNR, CDR2 FQNEAQ (reference sequence).